What follows are 29 T cell receptor beta chains derived from one specimen sequenced in a study of T cell responses to AZD1222 COVID-19 vaccine. Sequencing was performed with immunoSEQ multiplex PCR; in TCRdb, only in-frame clones are kept and a portion is missing. The sample contains roughly 130,000 clones, 70% to 90% of which appear only once. This sample comprised peripheral blood, obtained on day 0 of AZD1222 vaccination. Source of these receptors: an adult in good health.

This CDR3 is CASSLNAGAWNEQFF. CDR3 DNA: TGTGCCAGCAGCTTAAACGCGGGAGCTTGGAATGAGCAGTTCTTC. V gene TRBV7-3 combines with J gene TRBJ2-1; 7 nucleotides match TRBD2. The germline V gene encodes CDR1 SGHTA and CDR2 FQGTGA. Losses at the gene ends were 1 base for V and 7 bases for J; bases not matched to a gene: 7. This CDR3 spans 15 amino acids. Variable domain in full (rest from reference TRBV7-3 and TRBJ2-1): GAGVSQTPSNKVTEKGKYVELRCDPISGHTALYWYRQSLGQGPEFLIYFQGTGAADDSGLPNDRFFAVRPEGSVSTLKIQRTERGDSAVYLCASSLNAGAWNEQFFGPGTRLTVL.

The rearrangement links TRBV5-1 to TRBJ2-5; 8 bases are a match to TRBD2. The CDR3 sequence is 15 residues long. Germline CDR1 SGHRS, CDR2 YFSETQ. Trimming took 4 bases from V and 4 from J; bases not matched to a gene: 9. This CDR3 is CASSPGTRGGETQYF. The CDR3 DNA reads TGCGCCAGCAGCCCCGGGACTAGAGGCGGAGAGACCCAGTACTTC.

The CDR3 DNA reads as TGTGCCACCACAACCCTCTCCGGGACAGGGGGCAGGGGCTACACCTTC. This gives the protein CATTTLSGTGGRGYTF. The chain employs TRBV7-8 and TRBJ1-2; 12 nucleotides agree with TRBD1. With 10 bases clipped from V and 8 bases from J, the junction kept 17 bases outside the gene matches. Germline loops: CDR1 SGHVS, CDR2 FQNEAQ. This CDR3 has 16 amino acids. Variable domain in full (rest from reference TRBV7-8 and TRBJ1-2): GAGVSQSPRYKVAKRGQDVALRCDPISGHVSLFWYQQALGQGPEFLTYFQNEAQLDKSGLPSDRFFAERPEGSVSTLKIQRTQQEDSAVYLCATTTLSGTGGRGYTFGSGTRLTVV.

The genes are TRBV7-3 and TRBJ1-2, with no clear D. This CDR3 has 15 amino acids. Germline values: CDR1 SGHTA, CDR2 FQGTGA. V dropped 4 bases and J dropped 6 bases, with 18 bases sitting between them. CDR3 in amino acids: CASSSTPAGTNGYTF. CDR3 bases: TGTGCCAGCAGCTCGACCCCGGCAGGCACCAATGGCTACACCTTC.

The V and J genes are TRBV15 and TRBJ1-4; tentative D call: TRBD1 (5 bases). Germline V lookup: CDR1 LNHNV, CDR2 YYDKDF (reference sequence). V was pared by 1 base and J by 6 bases, with 12 bases between. This CDR3 is built from 15 residues. In nucleotides, the CDR3 is TGTGCCACCAGCAGAGCTGGGGGTTTCGATGAAAAACTGTTTTTT. Protein sequence: CATSRAGGFDEKLFF.

The V gene is TRBV2, the J gene TRBJ2-7; D could derive from TRBD1 or TRBD2 (6 bases each). This CDR3 has 12 residues. Trimming took 8 bases from V and 4 from J, leaving 12 bases between them. The V gene's germline CDR1 is SNHLY and CDR2 FYNNEI. For the CDR3, the DNA is TGTGCCAGCGGGGGGCCGGTTTACGAGCAGTACTTC. Protein: CASGGPVYEQYF.

This clone has more than one count but fewer than ten. The V call is TRBV7-9, the J call TRBJ1-2; 8 bases align to TRBD1. CDR1 and CDR2 from the germline V gene are SEHNR and FQNEAQ (reference sequence). This CDR3 is built from 15 residues. V dropped 4 bases and J dropped 4; count of bases not matched to a gene: 8. The CDR3 loop is CASSSAGDRFYGYTF. Written as DNA, the CDR3 is TGTGCCAGCAGCTCCGCGGGGGACAGGTTCTATGGCTACACCTTC.

V usage is TRBV30 and J usage is TRBJ1-2; TRBD1 might be the D (6 bases). The CDR3 runs 12 residues. V was shortened by 8 bases and J by 4 bases, with 14 bases between the two germline ends. Per germline, CDR1 GTSNPN and CDR2 SVGIG (reference sequence). CDR3 region: CARGQGIYGYTF. CDR3 nucleotide sequence: TGTGCCAGAGGGCAGGGGATCTATGGCTACACCTTC.

The chain combines TRBV4-1 with TRBJ2-7; 7 positions agree with TRBD2. CDR1 and CDR2 from the germline V gene are MGHRA and YSYEKL. The CDR3 extends over 15 amino acids. The V segment lost 1 base and the J segment 2 bases; nucleotides outside the gene matches: 5. The CDR3 loop reads CASSQGPGLAYEQYF. The CDR3 DNA reads as TGCGCCAGCAGCCAAGGCCCCGGACTAGCCTACGAGCAGTACTTC.

The rearrangement uses TRBV10-3 and TRBJ1-3, with TRBD1 matching over 8 bases. The CDR3 consists of 11 residues. Germline V gives CDR1 ENHRY, CDR2 SYGVKD. The CDR3 DNA sequence: TGTGCGGCAGGGGGCATTGACACCATATATTTT. Translating gives CAAGGIDTIYF.

The chain has TRBV27 and TRBJ1-1, with unresolved D. Germline CDR1 reads MNHEY; CDR2 reads SMNVEV (reference sequence). This CDR3 has 11 residues. Trimming cost V 8 bases and J 7 bases, with 11 bases left between them. CDR3 protein: CASRGGFEAFF. Here the CDR3 DNA reads TGTGCCAGCCGGGGAGGGTTTGAAGCTTTCTTT.

The chain employs TRBV5-1 and TRBJ2-5; the D gene is possibly TRBD1 (6 bases). The germline V gene has CDR1 SGHRS and CDR2 YFSETQ. The CDR3 contains 13 residues. Deletions cut 2 bases from V and 3 bases from J, with 8 bases between. The CDR3 loop reads CASSLQGEETQYF. The CDR3 DNA is TGCGCCAGCAGCTTACAGGGAGAAGAGACCCAGTACTTC.

The chain links TRBV29-1 to TRBJ1-2; D may be TRBD1 (6 bases). This CDR3 comprises 13 residues. V was clipped by 5 bases and J by 10 bases, with 20 bases between them. Germline lookup yields CDR1 SQVTM and CDR2 ANQGSEA. CDR3 region: CSVTGGGMADYTF. CDR3 bases: TGCAGCGTTACGGGGGGCGGAATGGCTGACTACACCTTC. The variable domain in full, with the rest retrieved from reference TRBV29-1 and TRBJ1-2, is SAVISQKPSRDICQRGTSLTIQCQVDSQVTMMFWYRQQPGQSLTLIATANQGSEATYESGFVIDKFPISRPNLTFSTLTVSNMSPEDSSIYLCSVTGGGMADYTFGSGTRLTVV.

The chain uses TRBV5-1 and TRBJ2-5; 8 bases align to TRBD2. After removal of 2 bases from V and 7 bases from J, the junction contained 10 bases not matched to a gene. The CDR3 runs 15 residues. Germline assignment: CDR1 SGHRS and CDR2 YFSETQ. CDR3 amino acids: CASSLAGVSGVTQYF. The CDR3 nucleotides are TGCGCCAGCAGCTTAGCGGGAGTGTCGGGAGTGACCCAGTACTTC.

This chain connects TRBV15 to TRBJ2-7; TRBD2 matches 9 bases. With V trimmed by 3 bases and J by 3 bases, 9 bases remained unmatched. This CDR3 contains 16 residues. Germline loops: CDR1 LNHNV, CDR2 YYDKDF (reference sequence). This chain's CDR3 is CATSRGHSGSGYEQYF. The CDR3 DNA reads as TGTGCCACCAGCAGGGGCCATAGCGGGAGTGGCTACGAGCAGTACTTC. The full variable domain, completed using reference TRBV15 and TRBJ2-7, is DAMVIQNPRYQVTQFGKPVTLSCSQTLNHNVMYWYQQKSSQAPKLLFHYYDKDFNNEADTPDNFQSRRPNTSFCFLDIRSPGLGDTAMYLCATSRGHSGSGYEQYFGPGTRLTVT.

The V gene is TRBV13, the J gene TRBJ2-5, with D possibly being TRBD2 (5 bases). The V gene's germline CDR1 is PRHDT and CDR2 FYEKMQ (reference sequence). The CDR3 spans 13 residues. Trimming removed 3 bases at V and 4 bases at J, with 9 bases between. This CDR3 is CASSFRGGETQYF. The CDR3 DNA reads as TGTGCCAGCAGCTTCAGAGGAGGAGAGACCCAGTACTTC.

V usage is TRBV18 and J usage is TRBJ1-3; no firm D call. The V gene lost 2 bases and the J gene lost 1 base, with 12 bases spanning the gap. Germline V lookup: CDR1 KGHSH, CDR2 LQKENI. The CDR3 runs to 16 residues. The DNA for the CDR3 is TGTGCCAGCTCACCAGAAATGTTAAGATCTGGAAACACCATATATTTT. This encodes CASSPEMLRSGNTIYF.

The chain combines TRBV11-2 with TRBJ2-1; no definite D call. Trimming took off 2 bases at V and 7 bases at J, with 6 bases between the two ends. The CDR3 has 12 residues. CDR1 and CDR2 from the germline V gene are SGHAT and FQNNGV. CDR3 nucleotides: TGTGCCAGCAGCTTACGTTTTAATGAGCAGTTCTTC. Residues: CASSLRFNEQFF. The full variable domain, rest sourced from reference TRBV11-2 and TRBJ2-1, is EAGVAQSPRYKIIEKRQSVAFWCNPISGHATLYWYQQILGQGPKLLIQFQNNGVVDDSQLPKDRFSAERLKGVDSTLKIQPAKLEDSAVYLCASSLRFNEQFFGPGTRLTVL.

The chain links TRBV7-8 to TRBJ2-1; D might be TRBD2 (6 bases). The V gene's germline CDR1 is SGHVS and CDR2 FQNEAQ. The CDR3 is 15 residues long. V was pared by 2 bases and J by 4 bases, with 12 bases between. In nucleotides, the CDR3 is TGTGCCAGCAGCTTAACAGGAGGGCCGTACAATGAGCAGTTCTTC. Translation: CASSLTGGPYNEQFF.

The V gene is TRBV15, the J gene TRBJ2-1, with 8 positions matching TRBD1. CDR1 and CDR2 from the germline V gene are LNHNV and YYDKDF (reference sequence). The CDR3 runs 19 residues. Losses at the gene ends were 0 bases for V and 5 bases for J; bases not matched to a gene: 15. The CDR3 reads CATSRDSMWRDRTDNEQFF. The CDR3 DNA is TGTGCCACCAGCAGAGATTCTATGTGGAGGGACAGGACAGACAATGAGCAGTTCTTC.

This clone was recorded a few times. The chain couples TRBV5-1 to TRBJ1-1, with unresolved D. The germline V gene encodes CDR1 SGHRS and CDR2 YFSETQ. This CDR3 has 15 amino acids. Trimming shortened V by 4 bases and J by 1 base, and 14 bases separated the two germline ends. The CDR3 protein is CASSTMAGKNTEAFF. Written as DNA, the CDR3 is TGCGCCAGCAGCACTATGGCAGGAAAGAACACTGAAGCTTTCTTT.

CDR3 in amino acids: CASSEGSGLMDEQFF. CDR3 coding DNA: TGTGCCAGCAGTGAAGGGTCGGGTCTTATGGATGAGCAGTTCTTC. The chain carries TRBV6-4 and TRBJ2-1; no clear D. The germline V gene encodes CDR1 MRHNA and CDR2 SNTAGT. V was pared by 3 bases and J by 8 bases, with 17 bases between. CDR3 size: 15 residues.

This clone was seen once. The chain employs TRBV2 and TRBJ2-5, with D possibly TRBD1 on 6 matching bases. The germline gives CDR1 SNHLY, CDR2 FYNNEI. Trimming removed 6 bases from V and 9 bases from J, with 14 bases in between. CDR3 size: 12 residues. The CDR3 DNA sequence: TGTGCCAGCAGAACAGGGCAGGGCCCCCAGTACTTC. Translated: CASRTGQGPQYF.

The genes are TRBV10-3 and TRBJ1-5; the match to TRBD1 covers 11 bases. Germline values: CDR1 ENHRY, CDR2 SYGVKD. V trimming: 7 bases; J trimming: 7 bases; junction bases outside the gene matches: 6. This CDR3 contains 14 residues. In DNA form, the CDR3 reads TGTGCCATCAACCAGGACAGGGGGCAACAGCCCCAGCATTTT. This gives the protein CAINQDRGQQPQHF.

In this sample, this clone turned up once. The chain carries TRBV9 and TRBJ2-2; 14 bases match TRBD2. The CDR3 runs to 18 residues. CDR1 is SGDLS, CDR2 YYNGEE, per germline. V lost 3 bases and J lost 5; bases outside the gene matches: 9. CDR3 protein: CASSASRLAGGGTGELFF. The CDR3 DNA is TGTGCCAGCAGCGCCTCCCGACTAGCGGGAGGGGGGACCGGGGAGCTGTTTTTT.

The gene calls are TRBV21-1 and TRBJ2-7; the D call TRBD1 from the table was never checked on the DNA. TRBV21-1 is designated a pseudogene. CDR3 size: 17 residues. The CDR3 spells CASSPTPGQGPLYEQYF. DNA for the CDR3: TGTGCCAGCAGCCCAACACCGGGACAGGGTCCTCTCTACGAGCAGTACTTC.

This clone was counted once. This rearrangement joins TRBV6-5 to TRBJ2-1; D unresolved. The CDR3 is made up of 15 amino acids. Germline CDR1 is MNHEY and CDR2 is SVGAGI. Trimming stripped 0 bases from V and 4 bases from J, with 10 bases between. The CDR3 loop reads CASSYSDPFYNEQFF. The CDR3 bases are TGTGCCAGCAGTTACTCGGACCCGTTTTACAATGAGCAGTTCTTC.

The genes are TRBV4-3 and TRBJ2-7; perhaps TRBD1 as D (6 bases). The CDR3 contains 15 residues. Trimming left V 3 bases short and J 3 bases short, with 15 bases between. Germline V lookup: CDR1 LGHNA, CDR2 YSLEER. CDR3: CASSQGATVSYEQYF. The CDR3, as DNA: TGCGCCAGCAGCCAGGGGGCTACAGTGAGCTACGAGCAGTACTTC.

This sequence joins TRBV10-3 and TRBJ2-1, with TRBD2 matching over 11 bases. V trimming: 0 bases; J trimming: 0 bases; junction bases outside the gene matches: 7. The CDR3 runs to 19 residues. Germline loops: CDR1 ENHRY, CDR2 SYGVKD. The CDR3 protein is CAISESPGLADSSYNEQFF. DNA for the CDR3: TGTGCCATCAGTGAGTCTCCGGGACTAGCGGATAGCTCCTACAATGAGCAGTTCTTC.